Below are 12 T cell receptor beta chains sequenced from a single sample in a study of T cell responses to AZD1222 COVID-19 vaccine. This table comes from immunoSEQ multiplex PCR, and its TCRdb copy is limited to in-frame clones, with some not included. Of some 130,000 clones in the sample, roughly 90% were seen once. The source material was peripheral blood, sampled on day 0 of AZD1222 vaccination. The receptors here all came from an adult in good health.

The genes are TRBV2 and TRBJ1-2; 7 bases are shared with TRBD1. Trimming cost V 11 bases and J 8 bases; bases outside gene matches: 17. The length of the CDR3 is 14 residues. Germline CDR1 SNHLY, CDR2 FYNNEI. Here the CDR3 reads CADRSTGSRLGYTF. The DNA for the CDR3 is TGTGCCGACCGATCGACAGGGTCGAGGCTAGGCTACACCTTC.

V is TRBV19 and J is TRBJ2-7; D gene uncertain. Germline V lookup: CDR1 LNHDA, CDR2 SQIVND (reference sequence). This CDR3 comprises 15 residues. Deletions cut 5 bases from V and 0 bases from J, with 14 bases between. CDR3 residues: CASSDLASGSYEQYF. The CDR3 DNA is TGTGCCAGTAGTGACCTGGCGTCCGGCTCCTACGAGCAGTACTTC.

This chain joins TRBV28 and TRBJ2-5; TRBD1 is a possible D gene (6 bases). V lost 2 bases, J lost 5 bases, and 9 bases lay in between. Germline CDR1 reads MDHEN; CDR2 reads SYDVKM. This CDR3 is 13 amino acids long. CDR3 in DNA: TGTGCCAGCAGTTTAACAGGGTACGAGACCCAGTACTTC. Translating it yields CASSLTGYETQYF.

The chain is built from TRBV6-5 and TRBJ1-4; 7 nucleotides agree with TRBD1. The trim removed 5 bases at V and 7 bases at J, leaving 7 bases unmatched. Germline CDR1 and CDR2: MNHEY and SVGAGI. The CDR3 runs 14 residues. CDR3 residues: CASSPGTVSEKLFF. As DNA, the CDR3 is TGTGCCAGCAGTCCCGGGACAGTAAGTGAAAAACTGTTTTTT.

This sequence joins TRBV2 and TRBJ2-3, with 9 bases aligning to TRBD2. CDR1 SNHLY and CDR2 FYNNEI come from the germline V gene. V shed 4 bases, J shed 8 bases, and the junction held 7 bases outside the gene matches. The CDR3 length is 14 residues. DNA for the CDR3: TGTGCCAGCAGTGTCGGCGGGGGGGCCGGTACGCAGTATTTT. Amino acids: CASSVGGGAGTQYF.

V is TRBV2 and J is TRBJ2-1; D is uncertain. Trimming took off 2 bases at V and 6 bases at J, with 17 bases between the two ends. There are 16 residues in the CDR3. CDR1 and CDR2 (germline): SNHLY, FYNNEI. Here the CDR3 DNA reads TGTGCCAGCAGTGAATTCTTGTTTCGCCAACCCAATGAGCAGTTCTTC. It yields the protein CASSEFLFRQPNEQFF.

The CDR3 loop is CASSPRGGNEQFF. The CDR3 DNA follows: TGTGCCAGCAGTCCCCGAGGGGGGAATGAGCAGTTCTTC. The chain links TRBV7-2 to TRBJ2-1; D is perhaps TRBD1 or TRBD2 (6 bases each). CDR1 and CDR2 from the germline V gene are SGHTA and FQGNSA. V dropped 6 bases and J dropped 7 bases, with 13 bases sitting between them. This CDR3 is built from 13 residues.

This chain connects TRBV5-4 to TRBJ2-2, with a tentative D call TRBD1 (6 bases). The V gene's germline CDR1 is SGHNT and CDR2 YYREEE (reference sequence). This CDR3 is built from 17 residues. V gave up 0 bases and J gave up 4 bases, with 16 bases separating them. The CDR3 region is CASSLGAVKGGTGELFF. CDR3 bases: TGTGCCAGCAGCTTGGGAGCAGTCAAAGGGGGCACCGGGGAGCTGTTTTTT.

The gene calls are TRBV19 and TRBJ2-1; no definite D call. The CDR3 consists of 14 residues. V was clipped by 2 bases and J by 2 bases, with 7 bases between them. Germline V gene lookup returns CDR1 LNHDA and CDR2 SQIVND (reference sequence). CDR3 protein: CASSIWAAYNEQFF. CDR3 nucleotides: TGTGCCAGTAGTATATGGGCAGCCTACAATGAGCAGTTCTTC.

This clone was observed once. The chain uses TRBV5-1 and TRBJ1-3; a possible D gene is TRBD1 (5 bases). The CDR3 contains 14 residues. The germline CDR1 and CDR2 sequences are SGHRS and YFSETQ. V lost 3 bases to trimming and J lost 7 bases, with 14 bases between them. The CDR3 coding sequence is TGCGCCAGCAGCTCAGGGAACGTGGCGAACACCATATATTTT. Its protein product is CASSSGNVANTIYF.

The chain links TRBV11-3 to TRBJ2-1; possibly TRBD2 for D (5 bases). This CDR3 contains 17 residues. The ends were cut back, 0 bases at V and 0 bases at J, with 12 bases in the middle. Per germline, CDR1 SGHNT and CDR2 YENEEA. CDR3 region: CASSLDVGGGSYNEQFF. The CDR3 DNA reads as TGTGCCAGCAGCTTAGATGTGGGCGGAGGCTCCTACAATGAGCAGTTCTTC.

The rearrangement uses TRBV9 and TRBJ1-6; the D gene is possibly TRBD1 (6 bases). CDR1 SGDLS and CDR2 YYNGEE come from the germline V gene. Trimming removed 3 bases at V and 0 bases at J, with 13 bases between. This CDR3 is 17 amino acids long. CDR3 loop: CASSAGDRSSYNSPLHF. As DNA, the CDR3 is TGTGCCAGCAGCGCCGGAGACAGGAGCTCCTATAATTCACCCCTCCACTTT.